This T cell receptor (beta chain) was recorded in a study of identical twins. Study findings and constraints: With abundant cord blood beta clonotypes, insertions were fewer; memory repertoires showed no such pattern.

TCRdb re-analysed the 5' RACE reads in MiXCR, keeping a single row per CDR3 protein. In the table there are 1.5 million to 2 million distinct CDR3 sequences, under 35% of which are singletons. Trimming took 4 bases from V and 15 from J; bases not matched to a gene: 27. Germline assignment: CDR1 MGHRA and CDR2 YSYEKL. The CDR3 covers 18 residues. As to this clonotype: Its antigen is not identified.

No donor was unhealthy or non-Caucasian. This sequence was found in a newborn girl in good health. Input material: cord blood. V usage is TRBV4-1 and J usage is TRBJ2-4; 7 positions match TRBD1. In nucleotides, the CDR3 is TGCGCCAGCAGCCTAAACTATAGGAGCCGGGACAGACTTTACGAGCGGTACTTC. Its protein product is CASSLNYRSRDRLYERYF.